These 8 T cell receptor beta chains were sequenced from one sample in a study of shared clonotypes between healthy human individuals. Produced via immunoSEQ multiplex PCR; TCRdb's table is partial and in-frame only. The table includes millions of clones, 85% to 95% detected once. The sequenced material came from naive CD4+ T cells sorted from blood. The subset: CD45RA+ positively selected. The source of these receptors is a young man in good health.

Points on this clone: This sample also contains other DNA sequences that code for the same CDR3. The chain combines TRBV10-3 with TRBJ1-2; 9 bases fit TRBD1. CDR1 and CDR2 from the germline V gene are ENHRY and SYGVKD. Trimming cost V 2 bases and J 8 bases; bases outside gene matches: 3. The CDR3 is 13 residues long. CDR3 in amino acids: CAISEGTGPGYTF. The CDR3 DNA reads TGTGCCATCAGTGAGGGGACAGGGCCCGGCTACACCTTC.

This clone was picked up many times. This chain uses TRBV4-1 with TRBJ2-5; 10 nucleotides line up with TRBD2. The CDR3 is 15 residues long. Germline V gives CDR1 MGHRA, CDR2 YSYEKL. V trimming: 4 bases; J trimming: 2 bases; junction bases outside the gene matches: 4. CDR3 DNA: TGCGCCAGCAGCCTCGGGACTAGCGCTCAAGAGACCCAGTACTTC. Protein product: CASSLGTSAQETQYF.

In its sample, this clone was seen once. The rearrangement uses TRBV5-6 and TRBJ2-3, with D possibly being TRBD1 (5 bases). V lost 4 bases and J lost 0, with 12 bases in between. CDR3 size: 15 residues. Germline V gene lookup returns CDR1 SGHDT and CDR2 YYEEEE. In DNA form, the CDR3 reads TGTGCCAGCAGCCGCAGACAGTATAGCACAGATACGCAGTATTTT. Translation gives CASSRRQYSTDTQYF.

The chain has TRBV6-6 and TRBJ2-1; 11 bases are a match to TRBD2. This CDR3 spans 15 amino acids. Germline V lookup: CDR1 MNHNY, CDR2 SVGAGI (reference sequence). V trimming: 6 bases; J trimming: 9 bases; junction bases outside the gene matches: 10. The CDR3 DNA reads TGTGCCAGCAGCCGAACTAGCGGGAGTCTTGGTGAGCAGTTCTTC. Translation: CASSRTSGSLGEQFF.

The gene calls are TRBV7-2 and TRBJ2-7; 8 positions agree with TRBD1. Germline-derived CDR1 and CDR2 are SGHTA and FQGNSA. CDR3 size: 14 residues. J gave up 6 bases and V 5 bases, and 9 bases lay outside the gene matches. The CDR3 is CASSAADRAGEQYF. The CDR3 DNA reads TGTGCCAGCAGCGCCGCGGACAGGGCTGGCGAGCAGTACTTC.

The CDR3 DNA reads as TGTGCCAGCAGCCTCCAGTCACAGAGCTTGGCAGGCTACACCTTC. Translated, it gives CASSLQSQSLAGYTF. This sequence joins TRBV5-4 and TRBJ1-2; no reliable D call. V was clipped by 4 bases and J by 8 bases, with 21 bases between them. The germline gives CDR1 SGHNT, CDR2 YYREEE (reference sequence). The CDR3 sequence is 15 residues long.

Notes on this clone: Other DNA sequences in this specimen translate into the identical CDR3. The gene calls are TRBV7-2 and TRBJ1-1, with D unclear. There are 13 residues in the CDR3. In germline, CDR1 is SGHTA, CDR2 FQGNSA. Trimming removed 5 bases from V and 1 base from J, with 8 bases in between. The CDR3 sequence: CASSLRQNTEAFF. The CDR3 DNA reads TGTGCCAGCAGCCTACGACAGAACACTGAAGCTTTCTTT. The full variable domain, completed using reference TRBV7-2 and TRBJ1-1, is GAGVSQSPSNKVTEKGKDVELRCDPISGHTALYWYRQSLGQGLEFLIYFQGNSAPDKSGLPSDRFSAERTGGSVSTLTIQRTQQEDSAVYLCASSLRQNTEAFFGQGTRLTVV.

The chain has TRBV15 and TRBJ1-5, with a possible D match to TRBD1 (6 bases). V lost 1 base and J 5 bases, leaving 12 bases between the germline ends. Germline values: CDR1 LNHNV, CDR2 YYDKDF (reference sequence). This CDR3 contains 15 residues. CDR3: CATSRGHDRYQPQHF. CDR3 in DNA: TGTGCCACCAGCAGAGGTCACGACAGGTATCAGCCCCAGCATTTT.